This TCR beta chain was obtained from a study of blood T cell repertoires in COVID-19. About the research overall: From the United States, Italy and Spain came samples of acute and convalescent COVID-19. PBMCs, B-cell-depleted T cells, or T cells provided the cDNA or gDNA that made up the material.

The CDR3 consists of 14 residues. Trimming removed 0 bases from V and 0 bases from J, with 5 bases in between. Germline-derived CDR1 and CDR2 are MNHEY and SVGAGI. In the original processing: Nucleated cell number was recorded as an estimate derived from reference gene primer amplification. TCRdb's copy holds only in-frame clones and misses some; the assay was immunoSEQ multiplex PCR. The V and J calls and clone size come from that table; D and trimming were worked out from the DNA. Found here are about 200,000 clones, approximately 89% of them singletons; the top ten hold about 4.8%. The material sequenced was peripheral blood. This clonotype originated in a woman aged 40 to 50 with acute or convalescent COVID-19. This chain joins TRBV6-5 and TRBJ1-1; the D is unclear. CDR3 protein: CASSYSNMNTEAFF. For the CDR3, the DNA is TGTGCCAGCAGTTACTCGAACATGAACACTGAAGCTTTCTTT.